Here is one T cell receptor (beta chain) with its context. The sample belongs to a study of CD8 T cells in Susac syndrome. Sequencing targeted TCR beta in blood CD8+ and CD4+ T cells. TEMRA cells were FACS-enriched, while CD8+ and CD4+ T cells were negatively isolated. The RNA, 0.5 to 1 ug, was put through reverse transcription using random hexamers. An immunoSEQ multiplex PCR amplified TCR beta CDR3 over 54 Vbeta and 13 Jbeta. TCRdb called the immunoSEQ multiplex PCR reads again in MiXCR, with one record for every CDR3 protein. The table has just over 300,000 distinct CDR3 sequences, around 92% seen once. Trimming cost V 4 bases and J 2 bases; bases outside gene matches: 7. This CDR3 comprises 14 residues. Germline-derived CDR1 and CDR2 are DFQATT and SNEGSKA (reference sequence).

The material sequenced was CD4+ T cells from PBMCs. This clonotype was obtained from a human donor with multiple sclerosis. J is TRBJ2-5 and V is TRBV20-1, with 7 bases matching TRBD1. The CDR3 sequence is CSATAGGRQETQYF. CDR3 nucleotides: TGCAGTGCTACTGCAGGGGGAAGGCAAGAGACCCAGTACTTC.